Shown below are 24 T cell receptor beta chains from a single sample sequenced in a study of control samples from healthy donors and cancer patients. The table came from immunoSEQ multiplex PCR; TCRdb's copy has only in-frame clones and leaves some out. The top ten clones hold 1.8% of a sample with about 200,000 clones, approximately 90% of them seen once. The material sequenced was blood. Receptors originate from a young man in good health.

The chain combines TRBV12-5 with TRBJ1-3, with a possible D match to TRBD1 (5 bases). CDR1 LGHNT and CDR2 FRNRAP come from the germline V gene. The CDR3 contains 20 residues. Trimming removed 0 bases from V and 4 bases from J, with 25 bases in between. The CDR3 DNA reads as TGTGCTAGTGGTTTGGTCTTTGGCAGGGAAATGAATTTTCTCGGAAACACCATATATTTT. Translating it yields CASGLVFGREMNFLGNTIYF. The whole variable domain, remainder taken from reference TRBV12-5 and TRBJ1-3, is DARVTQTPRHKVTEMGQEVTMRCQPILGHNTVFWYRQTMMQGLELLAYFRNRAPLDDSGMPKDRFSAEMPDATLATLKIQPSEPRDSAVYFCASGLVFGREMNFLGNTIYFGEGSWLTVV.

The rearrangement uses TRBV3-1 (or the pseudogene TRBV3-2) and TRBJ1-2; the D gene is possibly TRBD1 (6 bases). CDR1 and CDR2 from the germline V gene are LGHDT and YNNKEL (reference sequence). The CDR3 runs 14 residues. V was shortened by 4 bases and J by 8 bases, with 17 bases between the two germline ends. The CDR3 loop reads CASSPKRTVPGYTF. Here the CDR3 DNA reads TGTGCCAGCAGCCCTAAACGGACAGTCCCCGGCTACACCTTC.

The chain carries TRBV19 and TRBJ2-4; D perhaps matches TRBD2 (5 bases). Deletions cut 3 bases from V and 0 bases from J, with 12 bases between. CDR3 length: 16 residues. CDR1 and CDR2 from the germline V gene are LNHDA and SQIVND (reference sequence). CDR3 DNA sequence: TGTGCCAGTAGTATTGTCAGAGGGTTAGCCAAAAACATTCAGTACTTC. Protein: CASSIVRGLAKNIQYF. The full variable domain, completed using reference TRBV19 and TRBJ2-4, is DGGITQSPKYLFRKEGQNVTLSCEQNLNHDAMYWYRQDPGQGLRLIYYSQIVNDFQKGDIAEGYSVSREKKESFPLTVTSAQKNPTAFYLCASSIVRGLAKNIQYFGAGTRLSVL.

V usage is TRBV11-3 and J usage is TRBJ2-7; a weak D match, TRBD2 (5 bases). The germline V gene has CDR1 SGHNT and CDR2 YENEEA. CDR3 size: 16 residues. The V gene lost 0 bases and the J gene lost 5 bases, with 17 bases spanning the gap. CDR3 loop: CASSLDSGRGRDEQYF. CDR3 bases: TGTGCCAGCAGCTTAGATTCAGGCCGGGGAAGAGACGAGCAGTACTTC.

In DNA form, the CDR3 reads TGCGCCAGCAGCTCACACCTTCCCTCCCGGGACAGGAACAATGAGCAGTTCTTC. Translation: CASSSHLPSRDRNNEQFF. The chain is built from TRBV5-1 and TRBJ2-1, with 8 bases aligning to TRBD1. CDR1 is SGHRS, CDR2 YFSETQ, per germline. The CDR3 length is 18 residues. V shed 3 bases, J shed 5 bases, and the junction held 16 bases outside the gene matches.

The V gene is TRBV7-9, the J gene TRBJ2-4; D possibly uses TRBD1 or TRBD2 (5 bases each). V lost 4 bases, J lost 8 bases, and 15 bases lay in between. Germline lookup yields CDR1 SEHNR and CDR2 FQNEAQ (reference sequence). There are 14 residues in the CDR3. Here the CDR3 DNA reads TGTGCCAGCAGCTCTGAGGGGCTAGCAGACATTCAGTACTTC. It yields the protein CASSSEGLADIQYF. Supplemented by reference TRBV7-9 and TRBJ2-4, the full variable domain reads DTGVSQNPRHKITKRGQNVTFRCDPISEHNRLYWYRQTLGQGPEFLTYFQNEAQLEKSRLLSDRFSAERPKGSFSTLEIQRTEQGDSAMYLCASSSEGLADIQYFGAGTRLSVL.

The CDR3 loop is CASSLSTGTQYF. The CDR3 DNA is TGTGCCAGCAGTTTATCGACGGGTACGCAGTATTTT. V and J are TRBV27 and TRBJ2-3; D ambiguous. V shed 0 bases and J shed 8 bases, with 6 bases lying between them. CDR1 is MNHEY and CDR2 is SMNVEV in the germline V gene (reference sequence). This CDR3 spans 12 amino acids.

This chain uses TRBV13 with TRBJ2-1; tentative D call: TRBD1 (6 bases). This CDR3 has 16 amino acids. V was trimmed by 5 bases and J by 8 bases, leaving 22 bases between them. Looked up from germline, CDR1 is PRHDT and CDR2 is FYEKMQ (reference sequence). The CDR3, as DNA: TGTGCCAGCAGCCCGGTCGGGACACCCCTTCGAGATGAGCAGTTCTTC. This codes for CASSPVGTPLRDEQFF.

The chain joins TRBV2 to TRBJ1-5; 9 positions agree with TRBD1. After removal of 7 bases from V and 1 base from J, the junction contained 11 bases not matched to a gene. CDR3 length: 17 amino acids. Per the germline V gene, CDR1 is SNHLY and CDR2 is FYNNEI. CDR3 loop: CASNPSGTGLSNQPQHF. The CDR3 DNA follows: TGTGCCAGCAACCCATCCGGGACAGGGCTGAGCAATCAGCCCCAGCATTTT.

The rearrangement links TRBV6-5 to TRBJ1-1; 7 nucleotides match TRBD1. The CDR3 consists of 12 residues. Germline CDR1 MNHEY, CDR2 SVGAGI. With V trimmed by 6 bases and J by 6 bases, 4 bases remained unmatched. The CDR3 coding sequence is TGTGCCAGCAGACAGACAGGGTCTGAAGCTTTCTTT. The encoded protein is CASRQTGSEAFF.

V gene TRBV27 combines with J gene TRBJ2-7, with D perhaps matching TRBD2 (6 bases). Germline lookup yields CDR1 MNHEY and CDR2 SMNVEV (reference sequence). V was clipped by 5 bases and J by 5 bases, with 19 bases between them. This CDR3 is 15 amino acids long. The CDR3 loop is CASSPATRRVDEQYF. CDR3 nucleotides: TGTGCCAGCAGTCCCGCGACTAGGCGGGTCGACGAGCAGTACTTC.

The chain uses TRBV7-9 and TRBJ1-2; TRBD1 matches at 7 bases. The V segment lost 7 bases and the J segment 2 bases; nucleotides outside the gene matches: 4. This CDR3 has 13 amino acids. The germline CDR1 and CDR2 sequences are SEHNR and FQNEAQ (reference sequence). The CDR3 reads CASNIQGNYGYTF. The CDR3 coding sequence is TGTGCCAGCAACATACAGGGGAACTATGGCTACACCTTC.

The chain combines TRBV18 with TRBJ1-2; a possible D gene is TRBD1 (5 bases). V was trimmed by 9 bases and J by 6 bases, leaving 17 bases between them. This CDR3 comprises 13 residues. Germline V gene data show CDR1 as KGHSH and CDR2 as LQKENI. CDR3 nucleotides: TGTGCCAGTTCCCAGGGTCGAGGTAATGGCTACACCTTC. Translation gives CASSQGRGNGYTF.

The chain employs TRBV19 and TRBJ1-5, with TRBD1 identical over 8 bases. Germline V CDR1 and CDR2: LNHDA, SQIVND (reference sequence). This CDR3 comprises 16 residues. With V trimmed by 5 bases and J by 1 base, 7 bases remained unmatched. The CDR3 nucleotides are TGTGCCAGTAGTCTCGGACAGGGAAGGAGCAATCAGCCCCAGCATTTT. It is translated as CASSLGQGRSNQPQHF.

The rearrangement links TRBV11-3 to TRBJ2-1, with D possibly being TRBD2 (5 bases). The ends were cut back, 4 bases at V and 5 bases at J, with 12 bases in the middle. The CDR3 is 14 amino acids. Germline CDR1 SGHNT, CDR2 YENEEA. CDR3 region: CASSSRAENNEQFF. The DNA of the CDR3 is TGTGCCAGCAGCTCACGAGCGGAAAACAATGAGCAGTTCTTC.

The gene calls are TRBV14 and TRBJ1-1; 7 nucleotides line up with TRBD1. Germline-derived CDR1 and CDR2 are SGHDN and FVKESK. The CDR3 contains 15 residues. V was pared by 4 bases and J by 11 bases, with 16 bases of the junction left unmatched. DNA for the CDR3: TGTGCCAGCAGCCGCCTCAGGGGGGGAAGTCGTCCGGCTTTCTTT. As protein: CASSRLRGGSRPAFF.

The J gene is TRBJ2-1, the V gene TRBV5-1; D tentatively fits TRBD1 or TRBD2 (6 bases each). CDR3 size: 16 residues. Trimming took off 2 bases at V and 2 bases at J, with 14 bases between the two ends. CDR1 and CDR2 (germline): SGHRS, YFSETQ. CDR3: CASSFEGGSPYNEQFF. CDR3 DNA sequence: TGCGCCAGCAGCTTTGAAGGGGGGAGTCCCTACAATGAGCAGTTCTTC.

A few counts support this clone. The chain combines TRBV24-1 with TRBJ1-1; perhaps TRBD1 as D (5 bases). The CDR3 is 14 residues long. Germline V gene data show CDR1 as KGHDR and CDR2 as SFDVKD. Trimming took off 12 bases at V and 4 bases at J, with 20 bases between the two ends. In DNA, the CDR3 is TGTGCCTCACAAATTTTAGGGGATATCACTGAAGCTTTCTTT. Amino acid sequence: CASQILGDITEAFF.

This chain connects TRBV27 to TRBJ2-1; D may be TRBD2 (5 bases). Deletions cut 2 bases from V and 3 bases from J, with 14 bases between. The CDR3 consists of 16 residues. Germline values: CDR1 MNHEY, CDR2 SMNVEV (reference sequence). The CDR3 DNA reads as TGTGCCAGCAGTTTACAGACTCAACGGGGCTACAATGAGCAGTTCTTC. This translates into CASSLQTQRGYNEQFF.

The chain joins TRBV6-7 to TRBJ1-4, with D possibly TRBD1 on 5 matching bases. TRBV6-7 is marked as an open reading frame, function uncertain. Trimming removed 9 bases from V and 2 bases from J, with 13 bases in between. CDR3 size: 14 residues. The chain's CDR3 is CARGEGVTNEKLFF. The CDR3 DNA reads as TGTGCCAGAGGGGAGGGTGTGACTAATGAAAAACTGTTTTTT.

V and J are TRBV20-1 and TRBJ1-5; tentative D call: TRBD1 (5 bases). V lost 5 bases, J lost 6 bases, and 8 bases lay in between. CDR1 is DFQATT, CDR2 SNEGSKA, per germline (reference sequence). The CDR3 runs 11 residues. The CDR3 protein is CSAHRRQPQHF. Written as DNA, the CDR3 is TGCAGTGCTCACAGGCGTCAGCCCCAGCATTTT.

The V and J genes are TRBV6-5 and TRBJ2-2, with D maybe TRBD2 (5 bases). The germline V gene has CDR1 MNHEY and CDR2 SVGAGI. This CDR3 contains 14 residues. Trimming took 7 bases from V and 0 from J, leaving 9 bases between them. Here the CDR3 reads CASKWGANTGELFF. CDR3 in DNA: TGTGCCAGCAAGTGGGGAGCGAACACCGGGGAGCTGTTTTTT.

The rearrangement joins TRBV5-6 to TRBJ2-1; 14 bases line up with TRBD2. The CDR3 is 15 residues long. Trimming at V came to 4 bases and at J to 15 bases, leaving 12 bases not matched to a gene. CDR1 SGHDT and CDR2 YYEEEE come from the germline V gene. This CDR3 is CASSVSGLAGATGFF. The CDR3 coding sequence is TGTGCCAGCAGCGTATCGGGACTAGCGGGGGCCACGGGGTTCTTC. The whole variable domain, filled in from reference TRBV5-6 and TRBJ2-1, reads DAGVTQSPTHLIKTRGQQVTLRCSPKSGHDTVSWYQQALGQGPQFIFQYYEEEERQRGNFPDRFSGHQFPNYSSELNVNALLLGDSALYLCASSVSGLAGATGFFGPGTRLTVL.

This chain uses TRBV19 with TRBJ2-7; D is undetermined. The CDR3 consists of 15 residues. Germline V gene lookup returns CDR1 LNHDA and CDR2 SQIVND (reference sequence). Trimming cost V 1 base and J 3 bases, with 13 bases left between them. The CDR3 spells CASSIGSGFSYEQYF. CDR3 in DNA: TGTGCCAGTAGTATAGGTTCGGGTTTCAGCTACGAGCAGTACTTC. Complete variable domain (other parts from reference TRBV19 and TRBJ2-7): DGGITQSPKYLFRKEGQNVTLSCEQNLNHDAMYWYRQDPGQGLRLIYYSQIVNDFQKGDIAEGYSVSREKKESFPLTVTSAQKNPTAFYLCASSIGSGFSYEQYFGPGTRLTVT.